This T cell receptor (beta chain) was recovered during a study of early T cells in non-severe SARS-CoV-2 infection. The sample holds a few counts of this clonotype. V was trimmed by 3 bases and J by 1 base, leaving 7 bases between them. Germline lookup yields CDR1 SGHVS and CDR2 FNYEAQ. There are 15 residues in the CDR3. Separate cDNA molecules each had unique molecular identifiers attached to them. Using its own MiXCR run on the 5' RACE reads, TCRdb lists one record per CDR3 protein. Among 25,000 to 35,000 distinct CDR3 sequences listed, 3.9% were seen once. The chain carries TRBV7-6 and TRBJ2-6; D remains ambiguous. This clonotype was obtained from an adult who was a healthcare worker with PCR-confirmed SARS-CoV-2 infection or an uninfected control (not recorded which). The sample comprised whole blood. The CDR3 nucleotides read TGTGCCAGCAGCTTCTCGCAGTCTGGGGCCAACGTCCTGACTTTC. Encoded protein: CASSFSQSGANVLTF.